This paragraph covers one TCR beta chain sequence. CDR3 size: 13 residues. Trimming pared 3 bases from V and 2 bases from J, leaving 7 bases between. The germline gives CDR1 KGHSH, CDR2 LQKENI. The sample originates from a study of T-cell reconstitution after alpha-beta-depleted transplantation in children. Molecular barcoding with unique molecular identifiers was used for the TCRbeta library. TCRdb reprocessed the PCR reads with MiXCR, giving one entry per CDR3 protein. This table has 90,000 to 100,000 distinct CDR3 sequences, 23% appearing once. The receptor comes from a boy aged 2 to 10 with acute lymphoblastic leukemia, due to receive a stem cell transplant. The genes are TRBV18 and TRBJ2-5; D is undetermined. The material sequenced was PBMCs, taken before TCRalphabeta/CD19-depleted stem cell transplant. The CDR3 region has the DNA TGTGCCAGCTCACCGGTCAGACAAGAGACCCAGTACTTC. Residues: CASSPVRQETQYF.